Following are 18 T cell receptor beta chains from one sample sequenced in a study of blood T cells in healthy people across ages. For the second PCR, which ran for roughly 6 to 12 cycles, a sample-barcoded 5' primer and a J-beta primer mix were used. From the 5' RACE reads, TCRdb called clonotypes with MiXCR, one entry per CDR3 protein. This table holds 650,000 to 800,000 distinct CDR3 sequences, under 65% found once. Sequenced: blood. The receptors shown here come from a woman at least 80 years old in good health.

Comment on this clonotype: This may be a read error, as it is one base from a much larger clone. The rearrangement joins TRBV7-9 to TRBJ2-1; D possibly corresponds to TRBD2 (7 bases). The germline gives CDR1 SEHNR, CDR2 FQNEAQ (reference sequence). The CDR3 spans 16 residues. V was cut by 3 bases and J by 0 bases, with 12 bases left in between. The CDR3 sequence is CASSLKGGSSYNEQFF. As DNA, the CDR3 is TGTGCCAGCAGCTTGAAGGGGGGGAGCTCCTACAATGAGCAGTTCTTC. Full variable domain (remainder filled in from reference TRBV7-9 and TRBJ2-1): DTGVSQNPRHKITKRGQNVTFRCDPISEHNRLYWYRQTLGQGPEFLTYFQNEAQLEKSRLLSDRFSAERPKGSFSTLEIQRTEQGDSAMYLCASSLKGGSSYNEQFFGPGTRLTVL.

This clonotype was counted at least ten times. Here the CDR3 reads CSARGSSGPTDTQYF. The DNA for the CDR3 is TGCAGTGCTAGAGGATCTAGCGGACCCACAGATACGCAGTATTTT. The chain links TRBV20-1 to TRBJ2-3, with TRBD2 matching over 7 bases. Germline lookup yields CDR1 DFQATT and CDR2 SNEGSKA (reference sequence). J was trimmed by 2 bases and V by 1 base; bases with no gene match: 6. The CDR3 contains 15 residues.

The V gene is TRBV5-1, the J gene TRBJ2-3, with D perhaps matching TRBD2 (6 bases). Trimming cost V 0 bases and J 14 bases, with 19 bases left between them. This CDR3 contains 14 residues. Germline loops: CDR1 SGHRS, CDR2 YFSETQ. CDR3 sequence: CASSLEDYTDTWYF. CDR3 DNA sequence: TGCGCCAGCAGCTTGGAGGACTACACAGATACGTGGTATTTT.

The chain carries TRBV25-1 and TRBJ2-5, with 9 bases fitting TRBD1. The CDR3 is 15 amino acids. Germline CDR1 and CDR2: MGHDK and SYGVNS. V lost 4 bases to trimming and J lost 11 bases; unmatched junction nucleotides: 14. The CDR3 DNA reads TGTGCCAGCAGTGGCCGGGACAGGGCCTACAATGAGCAGTACTTC. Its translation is CASSGRDRAYNEQYF.

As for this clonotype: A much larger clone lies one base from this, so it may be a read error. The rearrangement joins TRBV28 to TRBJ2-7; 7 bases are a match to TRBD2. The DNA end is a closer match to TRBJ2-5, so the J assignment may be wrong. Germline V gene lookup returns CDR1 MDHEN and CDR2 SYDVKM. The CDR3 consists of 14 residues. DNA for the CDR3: TGTGCCAGCAGTGCCGGGGACTATTCGGAGACCCAGTACTTC. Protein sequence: CASSAGDYSETQYF.

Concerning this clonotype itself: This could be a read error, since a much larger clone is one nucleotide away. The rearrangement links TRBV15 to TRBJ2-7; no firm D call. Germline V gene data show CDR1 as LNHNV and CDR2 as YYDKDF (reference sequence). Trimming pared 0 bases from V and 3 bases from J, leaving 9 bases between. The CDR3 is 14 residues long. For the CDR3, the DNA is TGTGCCACCAGCAGAGAGCTTGGGGACTACGAGCAGTACTTC. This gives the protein CATSRELGDYEQYF.

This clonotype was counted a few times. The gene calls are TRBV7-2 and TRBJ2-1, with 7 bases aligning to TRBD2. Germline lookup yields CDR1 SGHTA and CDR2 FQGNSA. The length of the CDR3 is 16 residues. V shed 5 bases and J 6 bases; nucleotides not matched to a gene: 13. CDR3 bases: TGTGCCAGCAGCCTTTGGGGGGGATCTGCCTCCAATGAGCAGTTCTTC. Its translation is CASSLWGGSASNEQFF.

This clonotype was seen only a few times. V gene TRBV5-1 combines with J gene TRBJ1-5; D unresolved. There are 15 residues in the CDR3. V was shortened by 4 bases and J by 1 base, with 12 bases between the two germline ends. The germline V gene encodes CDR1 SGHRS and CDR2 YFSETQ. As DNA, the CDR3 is TGCGCCAGCAGCCCCACGCTGGGGAGCAATCAGCCCCAGCATTTT. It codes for CASSPTLGSNQPQHF.

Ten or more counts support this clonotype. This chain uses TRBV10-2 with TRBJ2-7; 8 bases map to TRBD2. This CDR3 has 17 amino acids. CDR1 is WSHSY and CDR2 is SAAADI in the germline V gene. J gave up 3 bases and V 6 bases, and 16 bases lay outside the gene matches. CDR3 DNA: TGCGCCAGCAGGCTCGGGGGTAGCGGGGCGTTCGTCTACGAGCAGTACTTC. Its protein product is CASRLGGSGAFVYEQYF.

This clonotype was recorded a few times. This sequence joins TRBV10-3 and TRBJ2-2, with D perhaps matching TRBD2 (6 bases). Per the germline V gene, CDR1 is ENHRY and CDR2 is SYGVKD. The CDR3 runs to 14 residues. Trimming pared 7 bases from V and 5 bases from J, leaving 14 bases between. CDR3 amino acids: CAITKGLPTGELFF. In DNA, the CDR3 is TGTGCCATCACTAAGGGACTTCCTACCGGGGAGCTGTTTTTT.

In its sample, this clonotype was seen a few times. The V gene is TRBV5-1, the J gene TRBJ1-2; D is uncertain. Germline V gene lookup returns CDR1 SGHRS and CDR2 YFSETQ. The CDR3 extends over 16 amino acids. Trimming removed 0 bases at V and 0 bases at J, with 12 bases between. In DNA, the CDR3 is TGCGCCAGCAGCTTGGCTAGTCCAACCTCTAACTATGGCTACACCTTC. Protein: CASSLASPTSNYGYTF. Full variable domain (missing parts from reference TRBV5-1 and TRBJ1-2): KAGVTQTPRYLIKTRGQQVTLSCSPISGHRSVSWYQQTPGQGLQFLFEYFSETQRNKGNFPGRFSGRQFSNSRSEMNVSTLELGDSALYLCASSLASPTSNYGYTFGSGTRLTVV.

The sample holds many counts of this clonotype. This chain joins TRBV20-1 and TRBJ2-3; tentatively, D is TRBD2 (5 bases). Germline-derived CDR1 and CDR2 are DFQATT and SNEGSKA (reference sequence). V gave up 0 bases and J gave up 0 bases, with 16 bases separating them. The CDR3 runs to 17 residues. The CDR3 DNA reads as TGCAGTGCTAGAGATGGCGGACTCCATGCTAGCACAGATACGCAGTATTTT. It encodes CSARDGGLHASTDTQYF.

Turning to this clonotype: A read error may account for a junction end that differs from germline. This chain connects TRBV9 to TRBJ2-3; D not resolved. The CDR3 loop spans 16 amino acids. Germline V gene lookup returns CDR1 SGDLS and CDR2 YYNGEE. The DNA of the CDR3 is TGTACCAGCAGCGTAGTCAAGGGCCAAGGGACAGATACGCAGTATTTT. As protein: CTSSVVKGQGTDTQYF.

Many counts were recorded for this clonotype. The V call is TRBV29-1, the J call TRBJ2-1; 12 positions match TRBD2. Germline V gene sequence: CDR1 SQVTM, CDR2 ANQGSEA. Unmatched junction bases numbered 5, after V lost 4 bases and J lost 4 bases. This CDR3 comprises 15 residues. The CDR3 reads CSVGGTSGPYNEQFF. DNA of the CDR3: TGCAGCGTTGGTGGGACTAGCGGGCCTTACAATGAGCAGTTCTTC.

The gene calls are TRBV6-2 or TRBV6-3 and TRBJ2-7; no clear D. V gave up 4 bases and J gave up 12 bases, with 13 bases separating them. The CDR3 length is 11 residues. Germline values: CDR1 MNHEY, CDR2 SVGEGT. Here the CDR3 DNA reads TGTGCCAGCAGTTCTTCTTCGAAGGGGTACTTC. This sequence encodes CASSSSSKGYF.

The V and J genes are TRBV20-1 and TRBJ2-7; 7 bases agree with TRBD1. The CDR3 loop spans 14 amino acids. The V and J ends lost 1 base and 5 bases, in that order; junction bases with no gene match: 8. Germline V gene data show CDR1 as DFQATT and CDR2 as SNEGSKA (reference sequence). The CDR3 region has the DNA TGCAGTGCTAGAGCCCTAGAGGGGGCTGACGAGCAGTACTTC. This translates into CSARALEGADEQYF.

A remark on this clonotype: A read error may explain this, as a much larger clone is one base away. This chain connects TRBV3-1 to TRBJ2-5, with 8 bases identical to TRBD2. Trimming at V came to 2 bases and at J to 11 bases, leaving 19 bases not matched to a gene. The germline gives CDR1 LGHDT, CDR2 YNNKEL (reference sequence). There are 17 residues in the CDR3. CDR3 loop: CASSQPGTGTSLGEQYF. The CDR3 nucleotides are TGTGCCAGCAGCCAACCCGGGACTGGGACTAGTCTTGGTGAGCAGTACTTC.

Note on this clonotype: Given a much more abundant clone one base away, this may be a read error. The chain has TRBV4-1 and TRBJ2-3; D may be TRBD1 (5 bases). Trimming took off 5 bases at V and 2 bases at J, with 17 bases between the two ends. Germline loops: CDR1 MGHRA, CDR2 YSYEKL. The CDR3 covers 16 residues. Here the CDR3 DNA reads TGCGCCAGCAGCACAAGACAGATCCTCTTCACAGATACGCAGTATTTT. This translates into CASSTRQILFTDTQYF.